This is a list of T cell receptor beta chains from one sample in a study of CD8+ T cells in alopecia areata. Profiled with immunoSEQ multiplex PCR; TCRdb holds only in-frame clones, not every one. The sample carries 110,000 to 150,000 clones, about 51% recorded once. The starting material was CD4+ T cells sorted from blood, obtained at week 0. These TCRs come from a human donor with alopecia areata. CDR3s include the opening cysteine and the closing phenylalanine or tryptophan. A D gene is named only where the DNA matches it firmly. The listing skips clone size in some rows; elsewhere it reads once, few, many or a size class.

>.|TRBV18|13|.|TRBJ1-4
CASSPPGRGTLFF
TGTGCCAGCTCACCACCGGGGCGGGGGACCCTGTTTTTT
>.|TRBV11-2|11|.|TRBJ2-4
CASSGGVLQYF
TGTGCCAGCAGCGGAGGGGTCCTCCAGTACTTC
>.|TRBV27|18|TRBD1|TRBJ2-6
CASSLKVQGSSRANVLTF
TGTGCCAGCAGTTTAAAGGTACAGGGGTCCTCTAGGGCCAACGTCCTGACTTTC
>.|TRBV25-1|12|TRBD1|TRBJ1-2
CASSRTGDGYTF
TGTGCCAGCAGTAGGACAGGAGATGGCTACACCTTC
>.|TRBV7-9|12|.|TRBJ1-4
CASSPDSEKLFF
TGTGCCAGCAGCCCGGACAGTGAAAAACTGTTTTTT
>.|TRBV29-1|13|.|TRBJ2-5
CSVLLRSQETQYF
TGCAGCGTTCTCCTCCGGAGCCAAGAGACCCAGTACTTC
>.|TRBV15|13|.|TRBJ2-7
CATSNVPGNEQYF
TGTGCCACCAGTAATGTCCCGGGGAACGAGCAGTACTTC
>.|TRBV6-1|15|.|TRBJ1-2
CASSEILGPTYGYTF
TGTGCCAGCAGTGAAATATTAGGGCCCACCTATGGCTACACCTTC
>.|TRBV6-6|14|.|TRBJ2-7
CASQVRAQSYEQYF
TGTGCCAGCCAGGTTAGGGCCCAATCCTACGAGCAGTACTTC
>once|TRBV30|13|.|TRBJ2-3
CAWRRLGADTQYF
TGTGCCTGGAGAAGGCTCGGGGCAGATACGCAGTATTTT
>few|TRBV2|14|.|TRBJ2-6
CASGEISGANVLTF
TGTGCCAGCGGGGAGATCTCTGGGGCCAACGTCCTGACTTTC
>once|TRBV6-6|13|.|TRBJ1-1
CASRAQVNTEAFF
TGTGCCAGCAGGGCACAAGTGAACACTGAAGCTTTCTTT
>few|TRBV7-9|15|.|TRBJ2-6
CASTPPSSGANVLTF
TGTGCCAGCACCCCTCCGTCCAGTGGGGCCAACGTCCTGACTTTC
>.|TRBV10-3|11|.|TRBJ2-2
CAITDTGELFF
TGTGCCATCACCGACACCGGGGAGCTGTTTTTT
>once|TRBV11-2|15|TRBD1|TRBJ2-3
CASSPGTGHTDTQYF
TGTGCCAGCAGCCCGGGGACAGGGCACACAGATACGCAGTATTTT
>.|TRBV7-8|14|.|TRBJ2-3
CASSLARITDTQYF
TGTGCCAGCAGCTTAGCGCGAATCACAGATACGCAGTATTTT
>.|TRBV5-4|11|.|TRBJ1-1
CASSVYGEAFF
TGTGCCAGCAGCGTTTACGGTGAAGCTTTCTTT
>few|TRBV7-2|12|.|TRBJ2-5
CASSLAEETQYF
TGTGCCAGCAGCTTAGCTGAGGAGACCCAGTACTTC
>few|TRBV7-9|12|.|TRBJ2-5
CASTRTQETQYF
TGTGCCAGCACCCGGACCCAAGAGACCCAGTACTTC
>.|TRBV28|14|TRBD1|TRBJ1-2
CASRRQGVNYGYTF
TGTGCCAGCAGGCGACAGGGTGTGAACTATGGCTACACCTTC
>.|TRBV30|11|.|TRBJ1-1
CAWSGRSEAFF
TGTGCCTGGAGTGGGAGGTCTGAAGCTTTCTTT
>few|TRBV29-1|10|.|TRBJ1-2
CSVGDTFYTF
TGCAGCGTTGGGGACACATTCTACACCTTC
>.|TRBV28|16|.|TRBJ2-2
CASSRGGRVNTGELFF
TGTGCCAGCAGTAGAGGGGGAAGGGTGAACACCGGGGAGCTGTTTTTT
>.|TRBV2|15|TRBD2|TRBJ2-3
CASSELAGALDTQYF
TGTGCCAGCAGTGAACTGGCGGGAGCTTTAGATACGCAGTATTTT
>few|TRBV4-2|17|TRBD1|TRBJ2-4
CASSQDQTDRVGNIQYF
TGTGCCAGCAGCCAAGACCAGACGGACAGGGTTGGAAACATTCAGTACTTC
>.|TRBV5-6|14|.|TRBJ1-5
CASSLTGYNQPQHF
TGTGCCAGCAGCTTGACAGGGTACAATCAGCCCCAGCATTTT
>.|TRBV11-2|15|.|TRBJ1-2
CASSQAGRDFYGYTF
TGTGCCAGCAGCCAAGCTGGTAGGGACTTCTATGGCTACACCTTC
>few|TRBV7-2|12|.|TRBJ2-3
CASSPLADTQYF
TGTGCCAGCAGCCCACTAGCAGATACGCAGTATTTT
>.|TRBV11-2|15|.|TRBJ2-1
CASSATIAAYNEQFF
TGTGCCAGCAGCGCAACGATAGCGGCGTACAATGAGCAGTTCTTC